This entry lists 14 T cell receptor beta chains sequenced from one sample in a study of blood T cell repertoires in COVID-19. The method was immunoSEQ multiplex PCR; TCRdb's version includes in-frame clones alone and lacks a portion of them. In the table there are about half a million clones, approximately 85% of which are singletons. The sequenced sample consisted of peripheral blood. The receptors derive from a human donor in a cohort sampled during active COVID-19.

This clone appeared a few times. The CDR3 here is CASSQLAGGPTDTQYF. The DNA for the CDR3 is TGTGCCAGCAGTCAGCTAGCGGGAGGGCCCACAGATACGCAGTATTTT. V is TRBV2 and J is TRBJ2-3; TRBD2 agrees at 12 bases. V was pared by 5 bases and J by 2 bases, with 5 bases of the junction left unmatched. The CDR3 extends over 16 amino acids. CDR1 is SNHLY and CDR2 is FYNNEI in the germline V gene.

This clone was seen a handful of times. The V and J genes are TRBV30 and TRBJ2-2, with 12 bases identical to TRBD2. Germline CDR1 is GTSNPN and CDR2 is SVGIG (reference sequence). The trim removed 2 bases at V and 3 bases at J, leaving 1 base unmatched. The CDR3 totals 15 residues. In DNA, the CDR3 is TGTGCCTGGAGTAGACTAGCGGGAGACACCGGGGAGCTGTTTTTT. As protein: CAWSRLAGDTGELFF.

This clone occurred a few times. The J gene is TRBJ1-1, the V gene TRBV6-5; 9 bases map to TRBD1. This CDR3 has 13 residues. Germline lookup yields CDR1 MNHEY and CDR2 SVGAGI. V trimming: 5 bases; J trimming: 3 bases; junction bases outside the gene matches: 1. The CDR3 DNA sequence: TGTGCCAGCAGTCGACAGGGGGACACTGAAGCTTTCTTT. It translates to CASSRQGDTEAFF.

The genes are TRBV3-1 (or the pseudogene TRBV3-2) and TRBJ2-3, with 7 bases aligning to TRBD2. Germline V CDR1 and CDR2: LGHDT, YNNKEL (reference sequence). V lost 6 bases and J lost 5; bases outside the gene matches: 14. There are 16 residues in the CDR3. In nucleotides, the CDR3 is TGTGCCAGCAGTCGATCCACGGGAGGATGGGTAGATACGCAGTATTTT. As protein: CASSRSTGGWVDTQYF.

J is TRBJ2-5 and V is TRBV6-5; TRBD2 matches 9 bases. The germline CDR1 and CDR2 sequences are MNHEY and SVGAGI. The J segment lost 1 base and the V segment lost 3 bases, leaving 3 bases of the junction unmatched. This CDR3 has 15 residues. In nucleotides, the CDR3 is TGTGCCAGCAGTTATCTAGCGGGGCGCCAAGAGACCCAGTACTTC. Encoded protein: CASSYLAGRQETQYF.

The J gene is TRBJ2-1, the V gene TRBV27, with D uncertain. V lost 4 bases and J lost 0, with 13 bases in between. Germline loops: CDR1 MNHEY, CDR2 SMNVEV (reference sequence). The CDR3 totals 16 residues. For the CDR3, the DNA is TGTGCCAGCAGTTCTTTTTGGCGGAGCTCCTACAATGAGCAGTTCTTC. This encodes CASSSFWRSSYNEQFF.

J is TRBJ1-2 and V is TRBV10-3; D remains ambiguous. CDR1 is ENHRY and CDR2 is SYGVKD in the germline V gene. The CDR3 runs 13 residues. V was cut by 5 bases and J by 2 bases, with 9 bases left in between. The CDR3 region is CAISPGSNYGYTF. The CDR3 DNA sequence: TGTGCCATCAGTCCGGGTTCCAACTATGGCTACACCTTC.

Many counts were recorded for this clone. V gene TRBV3-1 (or the pseudogene TRBV3-2) combines with J gene TRBJ2-5, with 7 bases identical to TRBD1. Trimming removed 2 bases from V and 1 base from J; junction bases left unmatched: 7. CDR1 and CDR2 (germline): LGHDT, YNNKEL (reference sequence). The length of the CDR3 is 16 residues. CDR3 amino acids: CASSQPGQNLQETQYF. CDR3 in DNA: TGTGCCAGCAGCCAACCGGGACAGAACCTCCAAGAGACCCAGTACTTC.

The chain recombines TRBV27 with TRBJ1-5, with D tentatively TRBD1 (5 bases). V lost 6 bases and J lost 11, with 17 bases in between. This CDR3 region has 13 residues. Germline assignment: CDR1 MNHEY and CDR2 SMNVEV (reference sequence). CDR3 amino acids: CASSSHNRLTQHF. The CDR3 DNA reads as TGTGCCAGCAGCTCCCATAACAGGCTTACCCAGCATTTT.

The chain uses TRBV13 and TRBJ1-1, with TRBD1 as a possible D gene (6 bases). CDR3 length: 15 residues. Germline V CDR1 and CDR2: PRHDT, FYEKMQ (reference sequence). The V gene lost 2 bases and the J gene lost 3 bases, with 13 bases spanning the gap. CDR3 coding DNA: TGTGCCAGCAGCTTATCGGGGGGCTCGGACACTGAAGCTTTCTTT. Translated: CASSLSGGSDTEAFF.

In this sample, this clone turned up a few times. The V and J genes are TRBV7-2 and TRBJ2-5; TRBD2 agrees at 9 bases. The CDR3 covers 15 residues. J gave up 8 bases and V 1 base, and 8 bases lay outside the gene matches. Germline V CDR1 and CDR2: SGHTA, FQGNSA. CDR3 loop: CASSLEGASGATQYF. In DNA, the CDR3 is TGTGCCAGCAGCTTAGAGGGCGCTAGCGGGGCCACCCAGTACTTC.

This sequence joins TRBV5-4 and TRBJ1-1, with D tentatively TRBD1 (6 bases). This CDR3 comprises 12 residues. Trimming shortened V by 4 bases and J by 7 bases, and 11 bases separated the two germline ends. In germline, CDR1 is SGHNT, CDR2 YYREEE (reference sequence). CDR3 sequence reads: CASSARTVEAFF. CDR3 DNA sequence: TGTGCCAGCAGCGCCCGGACAGTTGAAGCTTTCTTT.

The J gene is TRBJ2-1, the V gene TRBV21-1; the tabulated D call, TRBD2, remains unverified against the DNA. TRBV21-1 is recorded as a pseudogene. The CDR3 is 15 residues long. In DNA form, the CDR3 reads TGTGCCAGCACCGGGACTAGCGCGTCATACAATGAGCAGTTCTTC. Encoded protein: CASTGTSASYNEQFF.

The chain has TRBV5-1 and TRBJ1-1, with D possibly TRBD1 on 6 matching bases. Germline V gene lookup returns CDR1 SGHRS and CDR2 YFSETQ. With 1 base removed from V and 4 bases from J, the gap between germline ends came to 11 bases. This CDR3 comprises 14 residues. The CDR3 DNA sequence: TGCGCCAGCAGCTTGACAGGGTATCGCACTGAAGCTTTCTTT. Amino acid sequence: CASSLTGYRTEAFF.